These 4 T cell receptor beta chains came from one sample sequenced in a study of OX40 agonist ivuxolimab in advanced cancers. Clones were read by immunoSEQ multiplex PCR, and TCRdb kept only the in-frame ones, dropping some. The top ten hold 18% of the sample, which has tens of thousands of clones, 75% to 90% seen once. The source material was CD4+ or CD8+ T cells sorted from blood, sampled in a trial of the OX40 agonist ivuxolimab. Source of these receptors: an adult with an advanced solid tumor such as melanoma, head and neck, liver or kidney cancer.

This rearrangement joins TRBV19 to TRBJ1-5; D remains ambiguous. The V end was cut by 0 bases, the J end by 7 bases, with 4 bases between. CDR1 and CDR2 from the germline V gene are LNHDA and SQIVND (reference sequence). The CDR3 is 12 residues long. Written as DNA, the CDR3 is TGTGCCAGTAGTATAGATAAGCAGCCCCAGCATTTT. This gives the protein CASSIDKQPQHF.

V gene TRBV11-2 combines with J gene TRBJ2-7; unclear D gene. CDR3 size: 13 residues. Germline V gene data show CDR1 as SGHAT and CDR2 as FQNNGV. Trimming left V 5 bases short and J 3 bases short, with 11 bases between. In DNA, the CDR3 is TGTGCCAGCAGCGCGGACCTATACTACGAGCAGTACTTC. Protein: CASSADLYYEQYF.

The sample holds one count of this clone. The chain has TRBV11-2 and TRBJ2-5; D not certain. Trimming left V 0 bases short and J 2 bases short, with 4 bases between. The CDR3 sequence is 13 residues long. Germline assignment: CDR1 SGHAT and CDR2 FQNNGV. CDR3 region: CASSLEVQETQYF. The CDR3 DNA reads TGTGCCAGCAGCTTAGAAGTACAAGAGACCCAGTACTTC.

In its sample, this clone was seen a few times. The chain carries TRBV30 and TRBJ2-7, with D possibly TRBD2 on 6 matching bases. Deletions cut 4 bases from V and 6 bases from J, with 10 bases between. The CDR3 consists of 11 residues. The V gene's germline CDR1 is GTSNPN and CDR2 SVGIG (reference sequence). The chain's CDR3 is CAWTLGGEQYF. In DNA, the CDR3 is TGTGCCTGGACCCTCGGGGGCGAGCAGTACTTC.